This passage covers 2 T cell receptor beta chains from one sample sequenced in a study of blood T cell repertoires in COVID-19. The repertoire was sequenced with immunoSEQ multiplex PCR; TCRdb's copy has only in-frame clones and lacks some. The data show fewer than 150,000 clones, under 85% seen once. Input material: PBMCs or T cells enriched from blood (not recorded which). Receptors were obtained from a man aged 25-45 years who had recovered from COVID-19.

The V call is TRBV6-6, the J call TRBJ2-7, with D tentatively TRBD1 (6 bases). V was cut by 2 bases and J by 5 bases, with 13 bases left in between. Germline V gene lookup returns CDR1 MNHNY and CDR2 SVGAGI (reference sequence). The CDR3 has 14 amino acids. The CDR3 spells CASSYTGTQDEQYF. The CDR3 bases are TGTGCCAGCAGTTACACCGGGACACAAGACGAGCAGTACTTC.

The V and J genes are TRBV10-3 and TRBJ1-6; maybe TRBD1 (6 bases). The length of the CDR3 is 18 residues. The V end was cut by 8 bases, the J end by 4 bases, with 24 bases between. Germline CDR1 ENHRY, CDR2 SYGVKD. For the CDR3, the DNA is TGTGCCATCGGGGAGGGGGACCAAGGGGCTGCTTATAATTCACCCCTCCACTTT. Protein product: CAIGEGDQGAAYNSPLHF.